The rows below give T cell receptor beta chains drawn from one sample of a study of shared clonotypes between healthy human individuals. The protocol was immunoSEQ multiplex PCR, while the TCRdb copy is restricted to in-frame clones and leaves out a portion. The profile shows 2 million to 2.5 million clones, 85% to 95% of them singletons. Sequencing was carried out using naive CD8+ T cells from PBMCs. The receptors were gathered from a man aged 18 to 29 in good health. Some clones in this sample may be carry-over from other donors' samples. The CDR3 runs from the conserved cysteine through the conserved F or W. Clone sizes are given selectively: once, few, many, or a class where the clone is expanded.

>TRBV19|.|TRBJ2-3
CASTLRDRVGDTQYF
>TRBV19|.|TRBJ2-7
CASSADRRNYEQYF
>TRBV10-3|.|TRBJ2-1
CAINAGLAYNEQFF
>TRBV28|.|TRBJ2-3
CASSSTPREEQDTQYF
>TRBV13|.|TRBJ1-3
CASSLSQGSGNTIYF
>TRBV6-1|.|TRBJ2-7
CASRPGLAAYEQYF
>TRBV7-2|few|TRBJ1-5
CASSSVTGNQPQHF
>TRBV27|.|TRBJ1-3
CASSSTGGSGNTIYF
>TRBV14|.|TRBJ2-7
CASSHFYDGQGPPSYEQYF
>TRBV7-2|.|TRBJ2-2
CASSSPRDTGELFF